Reported below is one T cell receptor beta chain. No antigen is known for it. The record has no base qualities; no much larger clone is one base away. The germline V gene sets CDR1 to MNHEY and CDR2 to SVGAGI. Reading from cysteine to phenylalanine, the CDR3 counts 14 amino acids. Only the CDR3 portion is preserved as DNA: 42 bases, with reading frame beginning at the first base. Relative to germline, V is missing 10 bases and J is missing 8 bases, with 13 bases of the junction outside any gene match. This record comes from a study of T cells in localized non-small cell lung cancer (dated by TCRdb to about 2020). Regarding the study in general: The study examined T cell repertoires in approximately 240 patients with early-stage NSCLC and compared tumors with uninvolved tumor-adjacent lungs. The cohort consisted of a few hundred treatment-naive NSCLC patients whose localized lung tumors had been resected. The mean age of the NSCLC patients was about 70 years, with 130 or so men and around 99 women. Study-wide conclusions, independent of this receptor: Because the study design was exploratory, TCR variables were selected using unadjusted p-values without false-discovery rate correction. Uninvolved tumor-adjacent lung showed the highest T cell clonality, higher than tumor, which suggests more focused antigenic responses in the adjacent lung. Higher blood T cell density associated with longer overall survival, while higher adjacent-lung clonality associated with shorter survival. Because multi-region tumor sequencing was not done, intratumor heterogeneity could not be ruled out. A median of around 57 of the top 100 tumor clones were detected in paired uninvolved adjacent lung, and around 30 of these tumor clones were also found among the top 100 clones of the paired uninvolved adjacent lung.

The immunoSEQ Assay was used to sequence TCR beta CDR3 regions from DNA. The study's own analysis went as follows. T cell density was computed as TCR beta template counts normalized to usable DNA estimated by amplifying housekeeping genes. The preseqR package was used to estimate richness by extrapolating to 400,000 templates for PBMC samples and to 120,000 templates for tissue samples. Clonality was defined by subtracting Pielou's evenness from one. Tissue-enriched TCRs were identified by differential abundance testing using productive amino-acid clonotypes, minimum total count 5 and alpha 0.1. The Jaccard Index and the Morisita Overlap Index were used to measure how much the repertoires overlapped between compartments. GLIPH grouped TCR beta CDR3s together with public tetramer-defined viral CDR3s, and a viral motif had to include at least three viral sequences and also show V-gene enrichment. In TCRdb, the immuneACCESS table is reduced to in-frame sequences with V and J assigned. These tables do not hold every clone; where another copy was compared, an unresolved V gene accounts for under half, and the others remain unexplained. The V and J calls and the clone size are those of that table, but D and trimming were determined from the DNA. This sample is represented by about 20,000 clones; around 86% of them were singletons. 9% to 15% of the sample goes to the ten largest clones.

At diagnosis, tumor, uninvolved tumor-adjacent lung and peripheral blood were collected and then preserved as a mix of FFPE and fresh-frozen material. Blood samples were analyzed as peripheral blood mononuclear cells for TCR repertoire profiling. Sample: PBMCs, taken before any cancer treatment. The sequence was collected from a man aged 40 to 75 with stage II squamous cell lung carcinoma. The chain uses TRBV6-5 and TRBJ2-1, with 8 junctional bases fitting TRBD1. The nucleotide sequence is TGTGCCATTGGATCAGGGGGCGCGGTCGATGAGCAGTTCTTC. This sequence encodes CAIGSGGAVDEQFF.